The 21 T cell receptor beta chains below come from one sample, sequenced in a study of control samples from healthy donors and cancer patients. Produced via immunoSEQ multiplex PCR; TCRdb's table is partial and in-frame only. The sample carries around 85,000 clones, approximately 88% recorded once. Source material: blood. The receptors come from a woman aged 55 to 70 in good health.

The J gene is TRBJ2-7, the V gene TRBV15; D is undetermined. Germline V gene data show CDR1 as LNHNV and CDR2 as YYDKDF (reference sequence). CDR3 length: 14 residues. Trimming left V 5 bases short and J 0 bases short, with 11 bases between. The CDR3 region has the DNA TGTGCCACCAGCCAAAGGGCAGCCTCCTACGAGCAGTACTTC. Its protein is CATSQRAASYEQYF. Looking up the rest from reference TRBV15 and TRBJ2-7 gives the full variable domain: DAMVIQNPRYQVTQFGKPVTLSCSQTLNHNVMYWYQQKSSQAPKLLFHYYDKDFNNEADTPDNFQSRRPNTSFCFLDIRSPGLGDTAMYLCATSQRAASYEQYFGPGTRLTVT.

This chain's CDR3 is CASGTGGGYTF. CDR3 nucleotides: TGTGCCAGTGGGACAGGGGGCGGCTACACCTTC. This chain connects TRBV19 to TRBJ1-2, with 12 bases aligning to TRBD1. From germline, CDR1 is LNHDA and CDR2 SQIVND (reference sequence). V lost 8 bases, J lost 8 bases, and 0 bases stayed unmatched. The CDR3 is made up of 11 amino acids.

The genes are TRBV6-5 and TRBJ2-3, with 14 bases aligning to TRBD2. Germline V gene sequence: CDR1 MNHEY, CDR2 SVGAGI. The CDR3 has 15 amino acids. Germline trimming cut 9 bases from V and 6 bases from J; bases unmatched to any gene: 8. CDR3 sequence (DNA): TGTGCCAGTGGGACTAGCGGGGGACCCGGGGATACGCAGTATTTT. Its protein product is CASGTSGGPGDTQYF.

V usage is TRBV18 and J usage is TRBJ2-3, with 11 bases aligning to TRBD2. The V segment lost 1 base and the J segment 5 bases; nucleotides outside the gene matches: 8. The CDR3 sequence is 17 residues long. Germline loops: CDR1 KGHSH, CDR2 LQKENI. The CDR3 loop reads CASSPLAGGPLGDTQYF. CDR3 nucleotide sequence: TGTGCCAGCTCACCACTAGCGGGGGGGCCTTTGGGAGATACGCAGTATTTT.

The chain recombines TRBV12-5 with TRBJ2-7; 9 bases fit TRBD1. The CDR3 covers 16 residues. Per the germline V gene, CDR1 is LGHNT and CDR2 is FRNRAP. V lost 0 bases, J lost 3 bases, and 6 bases stayed unmatched. CDR3 protein: CASGLVLGTGNYEQYF. CDR3 nucleotide sequence: TGTGCTAGTGGTTTGGTACTAGGGACAGGGAACTACGAGCAGTACTTC.

V usage is TRBV25-1 and J usage is TRBJ2-1; 7 nucleotides match TRBD2. The CDR3 loop spans 16 amino acids. CDR1 and CDR2 from the germline V gene are MGHDK and SYGVNS. The V segment lost 6 bases and the J segment 4 bases; nucleotides outside the gene matches: 12. The CDR3 is CASRQTSFLGYNEQFF. In DNA, the CDR3 is TGTGCCAGCAGGCAGACTAGCTTTTTAGGGTACAATGAGCAGTTCTTC.

The rearrangement joins TRBV29-1 to TRBJ2-7; 7 nucleotides line up with TRBD1. Germline V gene sequence: CDR1 SQVTM, CDR2 ANQGSEA. The CDR3 loop spans 11 amino acids. The V and J ends lost 3 bases and 5 bases, in that order; junction bases with no gene match: 1. In DNA, the CDR3 is TGCAGCGTTGATACAGGGGACGAGCAGTACTTC. Encoded protein: CSVDTGDEQYF.

The chain carries TRBV19 and TRBJ1-2; 10 bases are a match to TRBD1. The CDR3 is made up of 15 amino acids. Germline CDR1 and CDR2: LNHDA and SQIVND (reference sequence). The V and J ends lost 5 bases and 4 bases, in that order; junction bases with no gene match: 7. CDR3 sequence: CASSLRDRGVYGYTF. DNA for the CDR3: TGTGCCAGTAGTCTCAGGGACAGGGGCGTCTATGGCTACACCTTC.

The chain employs TRBV4-3 and TRBJ2-1; tentative D call: TRBD2 (6 bases). Trimming removed 4 bases at V and 6 bases at J, with 19 bases between. CDR1 and CDR2 from the germline V gene are LGHNA and YSLEER. The CDR3 has 16 amino acids. CDR3 region: CASSLLALPTPNEQFF. CDR3 bases: TGCGCCAGCAGCCTACTAGCACTCCCAACCCCCAATGAGCAGTTCTTC.

The rearrangement joins TRBV27 to TRBJ2-7, with 7 bases aligning to TRBD1. The length of the CDR3 is 14 residues. J gave up 7 bases and V 2 bases, and 8 bases lay outside the gene matches. CDR1 and CDR2 (germline): MNHEY, SMNVEV (reference sequence). CDR3 nucleotides: TGTGCCAGCAGTTTAGGGACAGCTGGCAATGAGCAGTACTTC. This sequence encodes CASSLGTAGNEQYF.

V and J are TRBV7-9 and TRBJ1-6; no definite D call. The germline V gene encodes CDR1 SEHNR and CDR2 FQNEAQ (reference sequence). CDR3 length: 16 residues. V was clipped by 2 bases and J by 8 bases, with 16 bases between them. CDR3 bases: TGTGCCAGCAGCTTAACGGGGAATTCACCTCATTCACCCCTCCACTTT. It specifies CASSLTGNSPHSPLHF.

As to this clone: A much larger clone sits a single nucleotide away, making a read error possible. This sequence joins TRBV18 and TRBJ2-5, with D uncertain. Germline V gene sequence: CDR1 KGHSH, CDR2 LQKENI. The CDR3 length is 12 residues. Trimming cost V 2 bases and J 1 base, with 2 bases left between them. The CDR3 is CASSPTQETQYF. The CDR3 region has the DNA TGTGCCAGCTCACCAACCCAAGAGACCCAGTACTTC.

The chain combines TRBV4-1 with TRBJ1-4; 11 positions agree with TRBD1. The CDR3 loop spans 16 amino acids. V trimming: 1 base; J trimming: 10 bases; junction bases outside the gene matches: 8. Germline-derived CDR1 and CDR2 are MGHRA and YSYEKL. The CDR3 nucleotides are TGCGCCAGCAGCCAAGCGGAGGACAGGGGGCGCGGAAAACTGTTTTTT. This translates into CASSQAEDRGRGKLFF.

This rearrangement joins TRBV28 to TRBJ1-2; a possible D gene is TRBD1 (6 bases). V dropped 4 bases and J dropped 6 bases, with 12 bases sitting between them. Germline assignment: CDR1 MDHEN and CDR2 SYDVKM. CDR3 length equals 13 residues. The CDR3 DNA follows: TGTGCCAGCAGTTCGACGGACAGTGATGGCTACACCTTC. Translated, it gives CASSSTDSDGYTF.

V is TRBV5-1 and J is TRBJ1-1; tentative D call: TRBD1 (6 bases). Trimming stripped 6 bases from V and 5 bases from J, with 17 bases between. CDR3 length: 14 residues. Germline V gives CDR1 SGHRS, CDR2 YFSETQ. The DNA of the CDR3 is TGCGCCAGCATTGCAGGGGCGGGTGGAACTGAAGCTTTCTTT. Protein: CASIAGAGGTEAFF.

The chain uses TRBV7-8 and TRBJ1-2; TRBD1 aligns across 10 bases. Per the germline V gene, CDR1 is SGHVS and CDR2 is FQNEAQ. The CDR3 is 15 residues long. V lost 1 base and J lost 3; bases outside the gene matches: 2. This chain's CDR3 is CASSLGQGADYGYTF. The CDR3 coding sequence is TGTGCCAGCAGCTTAGGACAGGGGGCGGACTATGGCTACACCTTC.

This chain uses TRBV6-5 with TRBJ2-3, with 7 bases that match TRBD2. From germline, CDR1 is MNHEY and CDR2 SVGAGI. V lost 4 bases to trimming and J lost 8 bases; unmatched junction nucleotides: 12. The CDR3 length is 15 residues. The CDR3 loop is CASSSPLGGIGTQYF. Written as DNA, the CDR3 is TGTGCCAGCAGTTCTCCCCTGGGAGGGATTGGTACGCAGTATTTT.

This chain connects TRBV19 to TRBJ2-3, with D tentatively TRBD2 (5 bases). V dropped 0 bases and J dropped 1 base, with 5 bases sitting between them. The CDR3 contains 14 residues. From germline, CDR1 is LNHDA and CDR2 SQIVND (reference sequence). CDR3 amino acids: CASSIEGGTDTQYF. The CDR3 DNA is TGTGCCAGTAGTATAGAGGGAGGCACAGATACGCAGTATTTT.

This clone has only one observation. The chain joins TRBV15 to TRBJ2-2; either TRBD1 or TRBD2 may fit D (5 bases each). CDR1 is LNHNV, CDR2 YYDKDF, per germline (reference sequence). The V end lost 10 bases, the J end lost 2 bases, and 17 bases lay between the germline ends. The length of the CDR3 is 15 residues. Here the CDR3 DNA reads TGTGCCATCACCGAGGGGAGAAGTAACACCGGGGAGCTGTTTTTT. This sequence encodes CAITEGRSNTGELFF. Full variable domain (rest looked up from reference TRBV15 and TRBJ2-2): DAMVIQNPRYQVTQFGKPVTLSCSQTLNHNVMYWYQQKSSQAPKLLFHYYDKDFNNEADTPDNFQSRRPNTSFCFLDIRSPGLGDTAMYLCAITEGRSNTGELFFGEGSRLTVL.

The genes are TRBV2 and TRBJ1-2; D is perhaps TRBD1 (6 bases). Germline V gives CDR1 SNHLY, CDR2 FYNNEI. CDR3 length: 14 amino acids. With 5 bases removed from V and 4 bases from J, the gap between germline ends came to 14 bases. The chain's CDR3 is CASSTGTRGYGYTF. For the CDR3, the DNA is TGTGCCAGCAGTACAGGGACCCGGGGCTATGGCTACACCTTC.

The V gene is TRBV9, the J gene TRBJ2-1; possible D gene TRBD2, 7 bases. V lost 4 bases, J lost 12 bases, and 11 bases lay in between. Germline CDR1 SGDLS, CDR2 YYNGEE. The CDR3 consists of 11 residues. In DNA form, the CDR3 reads TGTGCCAGCAGCCCCGGGGGGCCGCAGTTCTTC. This encodes CASSPGGPQFF. Filled out from reference TRBV9 and TRBJ2-1, the complete variable domain reads DSGVTQTPKHLITATGQRVTLRCSPRSGDLSVYWYQQSLDQGLQFLIQYYNGEERAKGNILERFSAQQFPDLHSELNLSSLELGDSALYFCASSPGGPQFFGPGTRLTVL.